Detailed here is one TCR beta chain. One junction end does not reproduce the germline sequence, and a read error may be involved. This sample was taken from a study of blood T cell repertoires in COVID-19. Study overall: Samples came from the United States, Italy and Spain, spanning acute and convalescent COVID-19. Sample material is recorded as cDNA or gDNA derived from T cells, B-cell-depleted T cells, or PBMCs.

This table comes from immunoSEQ multiplex PCR, and its TCRdb copy is limited to in-frame clones, with some not included. The sample lists some 110,000 clones; around 86% were seen once. Germline V gives CDR1 MDHEN, CDR2 SYDVKM. The CDR3 is 16 amino acids. The V and J genes are TRBV28 and TRBJ2-7; 8 nucleotides line up with TRBD2. Source material: peripheral blood. The TCR originated in a man aged 70-80 years with acute or convalescent COVID-19. CDR3 loop: CASSLLVAGTSYEQYF. CDR3 coding DNA: TGTGCCAGCAGCTTATTGGTAGCGGGGACCTCCTACGAGCAGTACTTC.